The source of this T cell receptor (beta chain) is a study of shared clonotypes between healthy human individuals. On the study more broadly: Those who served as donors were a couple of women and a few men between the ages of 18 and 49.

Here immunoSEQ multiplex PCR was the method, and the copy in TCRdb shows in-frame clones only, minus some. The sample records 950,000 to 1,300,000 clones, 65% to 80% being singletons. Concerning this clone: A read error may account for a junction end that differs from germline.

Germline CDR1 reads SSHAT; CDR2 reads FNYEAQ (reference sequence). This CDR3 has 16 residues. This TCR derives from a man aged 18-30 years in good health. Sequencing was performed on memory CD4+ T cells sorted from blood. Subset reported: CD45RA-negative fraction. The V and J genes are TRBV7-7 and TRBJ2-5; 10 positions agree with TRBD2. Here the CDR3 reads CASSLGAGGPLETQYF. In DNA, the CDR3 is TGTGCTAGCAGCTTAGGAGCGGGAGGGCCTTTAGAGACCCAGTACTTC.